The entry that follows covers one T cell receptor (beta chain) sequence. CDR3 length: 15 amino acids. Trimming cost V 2 bases and J 2 bases, with 9 bases left between them. The germline gives CDR1 KGHSH, CDR2 LQKENI. This record belongs to a study of blood T cell repertoires in COVID-19. Generated by immunoSEQ multiplex PCR, the TCRdb table keeps only in-frame clones and is missing some. Here the sample spans 300,000 to 400,000 clones, approximately 85% being singletons. The sequence was obtained from a human donor in a cohort sampled during active COVID-19. The chain recombines TRBV18 with TRBJ1-4; D call uncertain. The sample taken for sequencing was peripheral blood. The CDR3 region is CASSPSGGTNEKLFF. Written as DNA, the CDR3 is TGTGCCAGCTCACCATCGGGAGGGACTAATGAAAAACTGTTTTTT.